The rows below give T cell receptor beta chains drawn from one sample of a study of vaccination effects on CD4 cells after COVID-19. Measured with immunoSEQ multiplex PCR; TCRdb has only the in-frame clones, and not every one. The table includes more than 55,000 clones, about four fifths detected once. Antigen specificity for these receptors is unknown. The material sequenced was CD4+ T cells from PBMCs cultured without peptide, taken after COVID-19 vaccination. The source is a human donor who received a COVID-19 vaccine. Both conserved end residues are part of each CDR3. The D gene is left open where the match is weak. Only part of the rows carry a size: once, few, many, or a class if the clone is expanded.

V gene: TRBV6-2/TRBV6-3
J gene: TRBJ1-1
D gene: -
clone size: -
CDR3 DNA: TGTGCCAGCAGTTACGACAGCAGTAGTCCTGAAGCTTTCTTT
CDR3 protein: CASSYDSSSPEAFF

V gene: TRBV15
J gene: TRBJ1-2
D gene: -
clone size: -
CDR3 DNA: TGTGCCACCAGCAGAGTGCAGAGGTTCCGGGGCTACACCTTC
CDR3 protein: CATSRVQRFRGYTF

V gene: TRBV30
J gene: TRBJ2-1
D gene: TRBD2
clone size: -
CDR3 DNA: TGTGCCTGGAGTGAGCGGGACTACAATGAGCAGTTCTTC
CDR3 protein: CAWSERDYNEQFF

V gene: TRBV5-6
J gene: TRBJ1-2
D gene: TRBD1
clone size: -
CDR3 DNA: TGTGCCAGCAGCCCCCCGGGACAGGGGGCTGGCTACACCTTC
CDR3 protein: CASSPPGQGAGYTF

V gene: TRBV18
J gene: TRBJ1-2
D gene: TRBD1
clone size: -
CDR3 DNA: TGTGCCAGCTCACTCAGGGGGCATGGCTACACCTTC
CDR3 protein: CASSLRGHGYTF

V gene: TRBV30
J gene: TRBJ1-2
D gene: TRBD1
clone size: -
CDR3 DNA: TGTGCCTGGACCGTAGACAGGGGCTATGGCTACACCTTC
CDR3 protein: CAWTVDRGYGYTF

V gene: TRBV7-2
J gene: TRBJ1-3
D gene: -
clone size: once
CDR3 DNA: TGTGCCAGCAGCTCTTACAGGGCCAGCTCTGGAAACACCATATATTTT
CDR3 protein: CASSSYRASSGNTIYF

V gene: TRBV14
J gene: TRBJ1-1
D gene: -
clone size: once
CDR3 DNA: TGTGCCAGCAGCCCTGGACCGTTGAACACTGAAGCTTTCTTT
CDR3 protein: CASSPGPLNTEAFF

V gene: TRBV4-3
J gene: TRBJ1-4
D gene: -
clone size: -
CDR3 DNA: TGCGCCAGCAGCCAAGATAGGTCGGGGGTAACGGGTGAAAAACTGTTTTTT
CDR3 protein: CASSQDRSGVTGEKLFF

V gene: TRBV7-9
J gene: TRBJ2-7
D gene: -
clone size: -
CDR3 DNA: TGTGCCAGCAGCTTAGGGCCGAACAGGGCCAACTACGAGCAGTACTTC
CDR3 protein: CASSLGPNRANYEQYF

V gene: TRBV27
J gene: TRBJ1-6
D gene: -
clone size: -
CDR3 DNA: TGTGCCAGCAGTCCCCGCATACGAAGAGAGAACTCACCCCTCCACTTT
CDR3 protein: CASSPRIRRENSPLHF